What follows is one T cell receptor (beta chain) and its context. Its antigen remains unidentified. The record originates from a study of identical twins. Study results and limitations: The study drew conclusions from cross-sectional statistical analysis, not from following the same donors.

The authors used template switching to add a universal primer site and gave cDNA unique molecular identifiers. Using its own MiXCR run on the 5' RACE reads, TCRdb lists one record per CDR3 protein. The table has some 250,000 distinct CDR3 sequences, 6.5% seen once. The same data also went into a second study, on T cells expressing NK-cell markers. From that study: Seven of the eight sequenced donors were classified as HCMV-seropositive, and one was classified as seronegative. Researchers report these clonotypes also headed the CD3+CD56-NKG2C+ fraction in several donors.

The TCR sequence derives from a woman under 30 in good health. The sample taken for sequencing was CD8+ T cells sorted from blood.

CDR3 residues: CASSSTGPKNIQYF. CDR3 DNA sequence: TGTGCCAGCAGTTCAACGGGGCCCAAAAACATTCAGTACTTC. The V gene is TRBV12-3 or TRBV12-4, the J gene TRBJ2-4; either TRBD1 or TRBD2 may supply D (5 bases each). CDR3 length: 14 amino acids. V shed 4 bases and J shed 2 bases, with 9 bases lying between them.